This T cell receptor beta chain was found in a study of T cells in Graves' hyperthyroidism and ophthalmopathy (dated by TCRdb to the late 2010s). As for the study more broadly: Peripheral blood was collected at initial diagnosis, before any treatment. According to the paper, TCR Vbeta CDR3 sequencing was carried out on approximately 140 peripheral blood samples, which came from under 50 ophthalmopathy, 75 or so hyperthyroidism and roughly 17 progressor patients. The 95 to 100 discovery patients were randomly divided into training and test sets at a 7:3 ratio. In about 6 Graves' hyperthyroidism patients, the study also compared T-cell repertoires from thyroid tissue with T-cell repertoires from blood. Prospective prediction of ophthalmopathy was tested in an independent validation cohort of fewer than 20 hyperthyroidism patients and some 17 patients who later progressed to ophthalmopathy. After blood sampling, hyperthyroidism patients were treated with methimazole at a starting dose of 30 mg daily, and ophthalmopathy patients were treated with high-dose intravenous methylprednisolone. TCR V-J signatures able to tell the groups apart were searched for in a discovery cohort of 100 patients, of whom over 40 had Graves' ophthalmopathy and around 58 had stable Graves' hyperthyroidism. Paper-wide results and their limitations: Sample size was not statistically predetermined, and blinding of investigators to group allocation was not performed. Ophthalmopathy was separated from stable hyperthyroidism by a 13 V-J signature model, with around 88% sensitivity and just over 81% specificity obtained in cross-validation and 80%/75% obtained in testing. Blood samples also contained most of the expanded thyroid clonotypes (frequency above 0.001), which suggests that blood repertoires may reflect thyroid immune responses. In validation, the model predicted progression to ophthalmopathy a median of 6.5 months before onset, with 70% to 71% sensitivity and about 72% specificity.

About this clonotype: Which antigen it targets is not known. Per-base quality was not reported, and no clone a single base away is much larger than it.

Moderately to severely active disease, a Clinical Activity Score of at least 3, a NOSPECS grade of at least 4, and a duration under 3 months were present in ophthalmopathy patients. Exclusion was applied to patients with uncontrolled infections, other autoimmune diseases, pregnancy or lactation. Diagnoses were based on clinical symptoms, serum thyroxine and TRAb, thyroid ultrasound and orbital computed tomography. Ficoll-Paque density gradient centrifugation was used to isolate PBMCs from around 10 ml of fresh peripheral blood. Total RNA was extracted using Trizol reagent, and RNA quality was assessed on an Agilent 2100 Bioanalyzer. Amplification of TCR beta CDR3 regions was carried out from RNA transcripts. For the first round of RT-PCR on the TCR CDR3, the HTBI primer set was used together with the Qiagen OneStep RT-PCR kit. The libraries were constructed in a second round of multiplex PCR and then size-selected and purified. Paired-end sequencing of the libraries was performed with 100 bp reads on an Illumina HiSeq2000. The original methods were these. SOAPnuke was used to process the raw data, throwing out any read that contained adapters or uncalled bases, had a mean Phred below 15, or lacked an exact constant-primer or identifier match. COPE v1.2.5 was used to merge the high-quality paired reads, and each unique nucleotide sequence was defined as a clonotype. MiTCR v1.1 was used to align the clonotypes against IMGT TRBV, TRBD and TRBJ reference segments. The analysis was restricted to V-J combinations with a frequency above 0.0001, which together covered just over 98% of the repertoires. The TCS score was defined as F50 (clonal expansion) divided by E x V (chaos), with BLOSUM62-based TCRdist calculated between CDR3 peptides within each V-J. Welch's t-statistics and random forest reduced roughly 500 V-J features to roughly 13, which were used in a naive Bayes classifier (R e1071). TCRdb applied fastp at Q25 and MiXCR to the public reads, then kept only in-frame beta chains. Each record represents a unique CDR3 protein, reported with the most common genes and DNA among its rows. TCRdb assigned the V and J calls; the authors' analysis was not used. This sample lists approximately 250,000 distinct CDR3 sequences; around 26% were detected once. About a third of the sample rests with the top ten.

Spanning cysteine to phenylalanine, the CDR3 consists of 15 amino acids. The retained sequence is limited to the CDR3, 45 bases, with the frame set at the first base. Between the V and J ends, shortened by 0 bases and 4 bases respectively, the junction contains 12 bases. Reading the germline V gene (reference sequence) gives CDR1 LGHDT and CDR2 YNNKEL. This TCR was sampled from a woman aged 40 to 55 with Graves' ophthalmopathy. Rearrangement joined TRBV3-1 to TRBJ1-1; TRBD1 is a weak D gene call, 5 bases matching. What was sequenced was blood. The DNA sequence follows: TGTGCCAGCAGCCAAGACAGGGTTAGGAGCACTGAAGCTTTCTTT. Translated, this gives CASSQDRVRSTEAFF.